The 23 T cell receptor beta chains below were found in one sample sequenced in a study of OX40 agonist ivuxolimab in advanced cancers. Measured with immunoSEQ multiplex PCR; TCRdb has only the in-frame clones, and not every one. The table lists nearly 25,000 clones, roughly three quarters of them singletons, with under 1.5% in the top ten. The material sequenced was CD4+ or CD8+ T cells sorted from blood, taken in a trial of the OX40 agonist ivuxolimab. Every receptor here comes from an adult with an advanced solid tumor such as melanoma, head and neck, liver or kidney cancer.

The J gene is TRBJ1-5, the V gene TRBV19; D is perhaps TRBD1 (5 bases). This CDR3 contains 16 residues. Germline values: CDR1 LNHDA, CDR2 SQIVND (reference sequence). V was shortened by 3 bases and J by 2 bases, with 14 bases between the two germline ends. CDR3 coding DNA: TGTGCCAGTAGTATCGGCCCCCTGACAGGCAATCAGCCCCAGCATTTT. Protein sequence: CASSIGPLTGNQPQHF.

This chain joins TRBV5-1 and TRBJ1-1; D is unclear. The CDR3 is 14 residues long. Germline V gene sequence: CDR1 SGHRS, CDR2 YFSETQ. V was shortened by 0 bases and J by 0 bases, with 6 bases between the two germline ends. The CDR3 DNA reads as TGCGCCAGCAGCTTGGTCCGGCTGAACACTGAAGCTTTCTTT. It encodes CASSLVRLNTEAFF. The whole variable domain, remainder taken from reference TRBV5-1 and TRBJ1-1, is KAGVTQTPRYLIKTRGQQVTLSCSPISGHRSVSWYQQTPGQGLQFLFEYFSETQRNKGNFPGRFSGRQFSNSRSEMNVSTLELGDSALYLCASSLVRLNTEAFFGQGTRLTVV.

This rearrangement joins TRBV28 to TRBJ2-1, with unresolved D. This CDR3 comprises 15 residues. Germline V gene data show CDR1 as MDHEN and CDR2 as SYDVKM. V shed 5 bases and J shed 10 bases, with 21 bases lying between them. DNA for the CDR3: TGTGCCAGCAGTCCTCGGGTTCCTGGGAATCGGGAGCAGTTCTTC. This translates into CASSPRVPGNREQFF.

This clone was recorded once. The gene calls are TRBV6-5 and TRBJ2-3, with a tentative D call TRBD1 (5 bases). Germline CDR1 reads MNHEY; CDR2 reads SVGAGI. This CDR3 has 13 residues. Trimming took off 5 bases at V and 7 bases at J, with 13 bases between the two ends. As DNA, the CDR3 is TGTGCCAGCAGTGAAAGGACGGACAATACGCAGTATTTT. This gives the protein CASSERTDNTQYF.

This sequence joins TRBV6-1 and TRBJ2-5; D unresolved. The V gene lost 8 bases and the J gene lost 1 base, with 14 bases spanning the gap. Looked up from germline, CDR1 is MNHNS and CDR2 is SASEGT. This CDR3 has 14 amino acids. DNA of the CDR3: TGTGCCAGCTTCCCCACGGCCCGCCAAGAGACCCAGTACTTC. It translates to CASFPTARQETQYF.

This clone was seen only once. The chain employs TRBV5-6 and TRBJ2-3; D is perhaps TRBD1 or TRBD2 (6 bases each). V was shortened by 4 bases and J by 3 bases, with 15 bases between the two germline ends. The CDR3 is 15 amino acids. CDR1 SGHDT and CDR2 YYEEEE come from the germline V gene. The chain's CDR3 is CASSREGGGTDTQYF. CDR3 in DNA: TGTGCCAGCAGCCGCGAGGGGGGCGGGACAGATACGCAGTATTTT.

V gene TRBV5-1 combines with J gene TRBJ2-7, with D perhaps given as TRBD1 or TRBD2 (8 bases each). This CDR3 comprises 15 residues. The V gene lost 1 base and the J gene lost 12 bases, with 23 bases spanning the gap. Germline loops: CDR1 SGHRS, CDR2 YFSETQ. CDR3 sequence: CASSLWTGIAGKSYF. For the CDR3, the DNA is TGCGCCAGCAGCTTGTGGACAGGGATAGCGGGGAAATCGTACTTC.

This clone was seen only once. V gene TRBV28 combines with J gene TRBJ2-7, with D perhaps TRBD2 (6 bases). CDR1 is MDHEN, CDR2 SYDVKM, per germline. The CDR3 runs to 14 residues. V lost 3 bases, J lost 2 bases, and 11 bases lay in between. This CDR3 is CASSFPGRPYEQYF. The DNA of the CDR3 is TGTGCCAGCAGTTTCCCAGGGAGGCCCTACGAGCAGTACTTC.

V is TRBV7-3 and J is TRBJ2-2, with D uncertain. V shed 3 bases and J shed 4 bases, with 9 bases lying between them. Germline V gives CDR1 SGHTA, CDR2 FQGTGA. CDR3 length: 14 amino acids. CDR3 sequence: CASSLGSGTGELFF. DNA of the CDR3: TGTGCCAGCAGCTTGGGTTCTGGCACCGGGGAGCTGTTTTTT.

This CDR3 is CASSLTAADGRGEQYF. Here the CDR3 DNA reads TGCGCCAGCAGCCTCACGGCGGCGGACGGGAGGGGCGAGCAGTACTTC. The chain uses TRBV4-3 and TRBJ2-7, with TRBD2 matching over 8 bases. The junction had 14 bases not matched to a gene; V was cut back by 4 bases and J by 6 bases. In germline, CDR1 is LGHNA, CDR2 YSLEER. The CDR3 contains 16 residues.

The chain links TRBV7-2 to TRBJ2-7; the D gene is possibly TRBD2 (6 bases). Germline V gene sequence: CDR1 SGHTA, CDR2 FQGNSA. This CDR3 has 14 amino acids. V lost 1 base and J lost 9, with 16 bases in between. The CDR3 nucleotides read TGTGCCAGCAGCTTAGGAGGAGGGGACCAGGCGCAGTACTTC. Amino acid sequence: CASSLGGGDQAQYF.

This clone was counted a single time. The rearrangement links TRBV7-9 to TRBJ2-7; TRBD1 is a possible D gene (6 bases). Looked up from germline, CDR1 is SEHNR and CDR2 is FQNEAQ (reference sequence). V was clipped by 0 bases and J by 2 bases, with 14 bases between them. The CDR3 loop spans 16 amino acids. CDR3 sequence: CASSLATGRLAYEQYF. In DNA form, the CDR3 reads TGTGCCAGCAGCTTAGCAACAGGGAGACTTGCCTACGAGCAGTACTTC.

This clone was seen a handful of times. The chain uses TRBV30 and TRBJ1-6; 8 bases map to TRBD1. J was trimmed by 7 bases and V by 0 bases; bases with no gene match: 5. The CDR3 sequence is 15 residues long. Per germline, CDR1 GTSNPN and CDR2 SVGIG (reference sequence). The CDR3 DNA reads TGTGCCTGGAGTGTAGGGGCAGGGGGCAATTCACCCCTCCACTTT. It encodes CAWSVGAGGNSPLHF.

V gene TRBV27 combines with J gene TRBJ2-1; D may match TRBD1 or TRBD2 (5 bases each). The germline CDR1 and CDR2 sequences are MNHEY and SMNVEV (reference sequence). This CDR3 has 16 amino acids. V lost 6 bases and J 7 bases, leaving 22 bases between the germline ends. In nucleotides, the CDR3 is TGTGCCAGCAGCACCGCGTGGGGGTCCGACTTGAATGAGCAGTTCTTC. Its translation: CASSTAWGSDLNEQFF.

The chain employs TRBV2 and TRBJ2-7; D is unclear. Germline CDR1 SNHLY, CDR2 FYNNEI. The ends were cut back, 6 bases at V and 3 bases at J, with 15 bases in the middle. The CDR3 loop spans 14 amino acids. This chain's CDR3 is CASRRSPRDYEQYF. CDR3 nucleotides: TGTGCCAGCAGGCGCAGTCCCCGAGACTACGAGCAGTACTTC. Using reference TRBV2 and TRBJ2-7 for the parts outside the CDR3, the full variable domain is EPEVTQTPSHQVTQMGQEVILRCVPISNHLYFYWYRQILGQKVEFLVSFYNNEISEKSEIFDDQFSVERPDGSNFTLKIRSTKLEDSAMYFCASRRSPRDYEQYFGPGTRLTVT.

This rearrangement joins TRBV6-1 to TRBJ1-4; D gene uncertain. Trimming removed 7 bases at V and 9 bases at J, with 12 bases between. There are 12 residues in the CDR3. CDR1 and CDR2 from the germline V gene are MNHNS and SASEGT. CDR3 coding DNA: TGTGCCAGCACTTCCAGCACCCAAAAACTGTTTTTT. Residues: CASTSSTQKLFF.

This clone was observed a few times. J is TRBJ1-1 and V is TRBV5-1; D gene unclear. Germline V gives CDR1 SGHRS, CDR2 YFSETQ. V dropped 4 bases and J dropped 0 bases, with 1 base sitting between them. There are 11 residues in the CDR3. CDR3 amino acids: CASSMNTEAFF. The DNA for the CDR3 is TGCGCCAGCAGCATGAACACTGAAGCTTTCTTT.

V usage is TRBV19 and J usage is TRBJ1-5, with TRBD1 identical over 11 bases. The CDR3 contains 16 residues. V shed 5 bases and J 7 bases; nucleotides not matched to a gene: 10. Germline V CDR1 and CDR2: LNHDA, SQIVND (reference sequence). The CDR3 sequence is CASSPRTGGGRQPQHF. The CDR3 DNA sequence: TGTGCCAGTAGTCCCAGGACAGGGGGCGGGCGGCAGCCCCAGCATTTT.

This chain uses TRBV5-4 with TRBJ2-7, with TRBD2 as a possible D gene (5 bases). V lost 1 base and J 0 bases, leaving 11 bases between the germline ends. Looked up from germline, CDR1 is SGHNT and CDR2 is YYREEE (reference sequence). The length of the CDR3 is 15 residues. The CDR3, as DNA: TGTGCCAGCAGCTTGTCGTCTGGGAGCTCCTACGAGCAGTACTTC. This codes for CASSLSSGSSYEQYF.

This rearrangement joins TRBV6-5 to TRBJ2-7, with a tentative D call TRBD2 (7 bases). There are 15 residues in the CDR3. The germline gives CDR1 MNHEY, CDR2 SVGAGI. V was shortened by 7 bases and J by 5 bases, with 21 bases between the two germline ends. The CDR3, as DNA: TGTGCCAGCACCTCCGGCGGGGGCAGGCGTGACGAGCAGTACTTC. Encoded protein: CASTSGGGRRDEQYF.

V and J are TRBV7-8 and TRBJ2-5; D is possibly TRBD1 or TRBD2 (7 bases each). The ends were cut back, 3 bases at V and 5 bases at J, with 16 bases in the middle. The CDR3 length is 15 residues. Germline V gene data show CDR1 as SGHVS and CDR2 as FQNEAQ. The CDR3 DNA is TGTGCCAGCAGCTTTCCAGGGGGGGGGATGGAGACCCAGTACTTC. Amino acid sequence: CASSFPGGGMETQYF.

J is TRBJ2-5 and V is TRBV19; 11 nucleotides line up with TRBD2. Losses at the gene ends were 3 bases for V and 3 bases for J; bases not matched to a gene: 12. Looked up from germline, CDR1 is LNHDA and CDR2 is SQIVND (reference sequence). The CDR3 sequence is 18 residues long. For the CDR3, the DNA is TGTGCCAGTAGTATGTCCCTCTATGGGACTAGCGGAGAAGAGACCCAGTACTTC. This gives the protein CASSMSLYGTSGEETQYF.

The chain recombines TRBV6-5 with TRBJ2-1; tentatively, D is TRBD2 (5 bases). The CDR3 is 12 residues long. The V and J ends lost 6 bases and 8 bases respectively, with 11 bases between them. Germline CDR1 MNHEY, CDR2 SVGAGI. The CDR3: CASSSNSDEQFF. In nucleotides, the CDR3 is TGTGCCAGCAGCTCTAATAGCGATGAGCAGTTCTTC.